In this sample, the clone carrying this TCR beta chain turned up once. Antigen unknown. RNA, at roughly 0.45 to 1 ug, was reverse transcribed with random hexamers. Across 54 Vbeta and 13 Jbeta, immunoSEQ multiplex PCR amplified TCR beta CDR3. TCRdb re-analysed the immunoSEQ multiplex PCR reads in MiXCR, keeping a single row per CDR3 protein. The sample has 70,000 to 95,000 distinct CDR3 sequences, nearly 95% seen once. This entry is derived from a study of CD8 T cells in Susac syndrome. General study findings and limits: Susac-specific public clones numbered approximately 17 in total CD8+ repertoires (and 5 or 6 in CD8+ TEMRA repertoires).

This CDR3 comprises 15 residues. Germline CDR1 reads MDHEN; CDR2 reads SYDVKM. V shed 6 bases, J shed 2 bases, and the junction held 8 bases outside the gene matches. The J gene is TRBJ2-3, the V gene TRBV28; 7 bases line up with TRBD2. This TCR came from a human donor with Susac syndrome. Sequencing used CD8+ T cells from PBMCs. The DNA of the CDR3 is TGTGCCAGCAGCCGGGACTACCCCCCCACAGATACGCAGTATTTT. Translated: CASSRDYPPTDTQYF.